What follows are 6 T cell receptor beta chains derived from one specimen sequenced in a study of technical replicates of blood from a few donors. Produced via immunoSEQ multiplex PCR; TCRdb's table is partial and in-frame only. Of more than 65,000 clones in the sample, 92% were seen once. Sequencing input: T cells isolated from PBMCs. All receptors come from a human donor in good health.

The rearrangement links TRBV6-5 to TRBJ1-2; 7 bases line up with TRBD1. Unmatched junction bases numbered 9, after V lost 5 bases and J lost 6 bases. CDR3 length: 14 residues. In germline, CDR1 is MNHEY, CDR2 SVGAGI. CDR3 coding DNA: TGTGCCAGCAGTAGCGCTCAGGGGGGAAATGGCTACACCTTC. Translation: CASSSAQGGNGYTF.

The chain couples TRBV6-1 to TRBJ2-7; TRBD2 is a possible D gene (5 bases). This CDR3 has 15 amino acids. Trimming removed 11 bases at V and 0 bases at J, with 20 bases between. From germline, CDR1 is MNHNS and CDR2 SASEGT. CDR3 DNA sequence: TGTGCCGTAGCCCGGGGAACTCTAAGCTCCTACGAGCAGTACTTC. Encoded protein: CAVARGTLSSYEQYF.

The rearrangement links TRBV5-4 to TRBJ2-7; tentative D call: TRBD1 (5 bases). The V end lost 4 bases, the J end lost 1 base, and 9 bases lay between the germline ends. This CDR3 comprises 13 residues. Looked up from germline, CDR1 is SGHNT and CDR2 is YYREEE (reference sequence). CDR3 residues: CASSVAGSYEQYF. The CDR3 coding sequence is TGTGCCAGCAGCGTAGCAGGGTCCTACGAGCAGTACTTC.

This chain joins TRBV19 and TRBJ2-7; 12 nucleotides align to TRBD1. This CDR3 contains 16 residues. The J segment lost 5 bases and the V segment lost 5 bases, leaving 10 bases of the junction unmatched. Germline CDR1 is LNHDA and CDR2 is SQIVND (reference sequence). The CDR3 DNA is TGTGCCAGTAGTGGTGGAGGAGGGACAGGGGGCCACGAGCAGTACTTC. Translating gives CASSGGGGTGGHEQYF.

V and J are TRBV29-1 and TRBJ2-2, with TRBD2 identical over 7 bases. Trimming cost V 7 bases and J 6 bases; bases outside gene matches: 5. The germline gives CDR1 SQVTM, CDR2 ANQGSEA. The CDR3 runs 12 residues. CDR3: CSAAGGSGELFF. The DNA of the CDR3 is TGCAGCGCGGCCGGGGGGTCCGGGGAGCTGTTTTTT.

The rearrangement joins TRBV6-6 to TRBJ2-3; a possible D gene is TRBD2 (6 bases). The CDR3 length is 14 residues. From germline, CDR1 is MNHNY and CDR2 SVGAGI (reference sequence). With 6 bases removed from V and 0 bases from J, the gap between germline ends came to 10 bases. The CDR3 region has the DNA TGTGCCAGCAGCCGCGGGGATAGCACAGATACGCAGTATTTT. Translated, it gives CASSRGDSTDTQYF.